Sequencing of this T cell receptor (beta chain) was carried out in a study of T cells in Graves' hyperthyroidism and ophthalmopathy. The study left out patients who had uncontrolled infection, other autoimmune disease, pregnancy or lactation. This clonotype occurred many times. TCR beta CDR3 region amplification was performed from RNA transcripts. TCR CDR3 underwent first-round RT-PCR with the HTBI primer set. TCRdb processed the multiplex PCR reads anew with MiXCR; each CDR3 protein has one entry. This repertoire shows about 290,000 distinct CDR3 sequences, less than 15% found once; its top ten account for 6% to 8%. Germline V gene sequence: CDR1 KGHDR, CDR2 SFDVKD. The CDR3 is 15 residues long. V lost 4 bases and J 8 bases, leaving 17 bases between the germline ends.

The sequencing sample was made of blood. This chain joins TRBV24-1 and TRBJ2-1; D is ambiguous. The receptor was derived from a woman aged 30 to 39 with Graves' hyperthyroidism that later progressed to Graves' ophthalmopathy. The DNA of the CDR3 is TGTGCCACCAGTGACCCCCACGCTGGCGTGGATGAGCAGTTCTTC. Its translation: CATSDPHAGVDEQFF.